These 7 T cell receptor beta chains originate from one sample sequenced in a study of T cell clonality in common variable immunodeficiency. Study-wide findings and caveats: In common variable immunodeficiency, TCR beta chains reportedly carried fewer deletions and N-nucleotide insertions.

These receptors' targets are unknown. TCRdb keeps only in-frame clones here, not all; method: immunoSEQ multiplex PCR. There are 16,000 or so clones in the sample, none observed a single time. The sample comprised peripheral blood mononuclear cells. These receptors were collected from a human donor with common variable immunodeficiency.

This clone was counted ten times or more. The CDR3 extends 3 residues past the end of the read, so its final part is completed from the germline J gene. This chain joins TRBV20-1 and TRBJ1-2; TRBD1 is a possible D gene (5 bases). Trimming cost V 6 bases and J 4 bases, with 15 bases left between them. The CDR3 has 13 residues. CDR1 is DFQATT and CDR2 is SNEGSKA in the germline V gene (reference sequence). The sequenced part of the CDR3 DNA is TGCAGTGCCAACAGACAGTCTTCCTATGGC. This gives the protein CSANRQSSYG. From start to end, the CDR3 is CSANRQSSYGYTF.

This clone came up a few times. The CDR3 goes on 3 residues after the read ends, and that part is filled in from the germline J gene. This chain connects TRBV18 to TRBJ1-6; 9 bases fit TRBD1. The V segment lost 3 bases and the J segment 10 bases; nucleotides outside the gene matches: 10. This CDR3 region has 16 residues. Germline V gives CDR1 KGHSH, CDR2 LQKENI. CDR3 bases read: TGTGCCAGCTCACCGCAATTGGGACAGGGAAAGTCACCC. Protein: CASSPQLGQGKSP. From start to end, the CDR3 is CASSPQLGQGKSPLHF.

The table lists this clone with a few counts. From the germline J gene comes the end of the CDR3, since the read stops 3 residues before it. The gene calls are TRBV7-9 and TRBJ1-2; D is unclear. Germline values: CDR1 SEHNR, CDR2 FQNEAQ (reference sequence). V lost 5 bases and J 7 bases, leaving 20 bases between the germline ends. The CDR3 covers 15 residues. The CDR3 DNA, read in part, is TGTGCCAGCAGCCCTCGCTTGTTCGGGGATCGTGGC. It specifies CASSPRLFGDRG. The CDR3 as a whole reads CASSPRLFGDRGYTF. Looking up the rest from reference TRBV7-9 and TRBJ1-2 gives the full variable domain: DTGVSQNPRHKITKRGQNVTFRCDPISEHNRLYWYRQTLGQGPEFLTYFQNEAQLEKSRLLSDRFSAERPKGSFSTLEIQRTEQGDSAMYLCASSPRLFGDRGYTFGSGTRLTVV.

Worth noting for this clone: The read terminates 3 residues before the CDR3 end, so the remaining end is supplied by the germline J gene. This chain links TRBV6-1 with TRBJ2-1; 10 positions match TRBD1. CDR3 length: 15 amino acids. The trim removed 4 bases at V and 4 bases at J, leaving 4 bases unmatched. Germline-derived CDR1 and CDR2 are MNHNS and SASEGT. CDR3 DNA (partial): TGTGCCAGCAGTGGACAGGGGGCTGGATACAATGAG. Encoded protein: CASSGQGAGYNE. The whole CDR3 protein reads CASSGQGAGYNEQFF.

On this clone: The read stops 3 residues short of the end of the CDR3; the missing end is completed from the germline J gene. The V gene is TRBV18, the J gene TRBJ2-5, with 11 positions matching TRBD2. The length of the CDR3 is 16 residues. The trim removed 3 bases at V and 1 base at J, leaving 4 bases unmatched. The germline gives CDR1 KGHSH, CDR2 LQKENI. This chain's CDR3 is CASSPTLAGGQETQYF. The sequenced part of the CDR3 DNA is TGTGCCAGCTCACCTACGCTAGCGGGGGGCCAAGAGACC.

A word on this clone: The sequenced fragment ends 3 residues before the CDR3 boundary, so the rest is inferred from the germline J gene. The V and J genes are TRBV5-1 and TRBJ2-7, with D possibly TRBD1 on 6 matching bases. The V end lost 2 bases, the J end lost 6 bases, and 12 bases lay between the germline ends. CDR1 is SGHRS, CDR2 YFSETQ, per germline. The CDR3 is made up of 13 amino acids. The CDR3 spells CASSLTGPGEQYF. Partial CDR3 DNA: TGCGCCAGCAGCTTAACAGGGCCTGGCGAG.

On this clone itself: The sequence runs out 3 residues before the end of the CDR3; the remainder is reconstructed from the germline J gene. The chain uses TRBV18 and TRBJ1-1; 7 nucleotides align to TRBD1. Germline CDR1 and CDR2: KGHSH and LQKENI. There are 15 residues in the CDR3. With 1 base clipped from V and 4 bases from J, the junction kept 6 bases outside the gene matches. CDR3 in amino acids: CASSPQTGRRTEAFF. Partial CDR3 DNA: TGTGCCAGCTCACCACAGACAGGGCGGCGCACTGAA.